Reported below is one TCR beta chain. The antigen it recognizes is unknown. Base qualities are not at hand, and no much larger clone is one base apart. The data are from a study of lymphopenia after photon versus proton radiotherapy (dated by TCRdb to the late 2010s). For context, the study as a whole: The study compared the immunological effects of photon versus proton radiation therapy in patients with gastrointestinal tumors who developed high-grade lymphopenia. The 15 to 25 patients in the cohort had gastrointestinal tumors, were treated with either photon or proton therapy, and subsequently developed lymphopenia. The goal of the study was to describe how the two radiation modalities differ in their effects on the immune system.

The protocol used for the library was the immunoSEQ multiplex PCR assay. T cell repertoires were profiled with deep sequencing of rearranged TCR beta loci together with multiparametric flow cytometry. Not all clones reach the TCRdb copy of this immuneACCESS table, which keeps in-frame sequences only. Checked studies attribute under half of the gap to unresolved V genes and leave the rest unexplained. This sample is represented by 7,000 to 9,000 clones; 85% to 95% of them were singletons. The ten largest clones take up 1.5% to 2% of the sample. The study at large found these results: Among patients across the cohort who died, overall survival time showed an inverse correlation with a larger post-nadir drop in TCR diversity. During treatment, patients who received proton therapy stayed relatively stable, whereas patients who received photon therapy lost naive T cells and TCR diversity and gained effector/memory populations. The survival association was examined only in patients who died, and the authors described better survival with proton therapy as a possibility, not as a demonstrated result. Once the lymphocyte count had reached its nadir, the repertoires of photon-treated patients showed oligoclonal expansion, particularly of CD8+ Temra cells, and this expansion drove the decline in diversity.

The germline V gene yields KGHSH for CDR1 and LQKENI for CDR2. The CDR3, from cysteine to phenylalanine, totals 12 residues. Only the CDR3 portion is preserved as DNA: 36 bases, with reading frame beginning at the first base. Relative to germline, V is 3 bases shorter and J is 9 bases shorter, with 9 bases between their ends. This clonotype was obtained from a woman between 50 and 59 years old with cholangiocarcinoma. The sample here was peripheral blood, taken from a patient treated with photon-based radiotherapy. The sequence joins TRBV18 to TRBJ1-5, with no D gene named confidently. The bases read TGTGCCAGCTCACCGGGTCCGGCGCCCCAGCATTTT. Translation gives CASSPGPAPQHF. Where the CDR3 stops, the reference TRBV18 and TRBJ1-5 genes take over; the full variable domain is NAGVMQNPRHLVRRRGQEARLRCSPMKGHSHVYWYRQLPEEGLKFMVYLQKENIIDESGMPKERFSAEFPKEGPSILRIQQVVRGDSAAYFCASSPGPAPQHFGDGTRLSIL.